This is a list of T cell receptor beta chains from one sample in a study of blood T cell repertoires in COVID-19. The data were produced by immunoSEQ multiplex PCR, yet TCRdb's version contains in-frame clones alone and is incomplete. The sample lists about 260,000 clones; around four fifths were seen once. The sample comprised peripheral blood. The source of these receptors is a man aged 60 to 69 with acute or convalescent COVID-19. Each CDR3 is given with its conserved first and last residue. The D gene is left open where the match is weak. Size values are once, few and many counts, or a class for expanded clones, and some rows have none.

clone size: .
D gene: TRBD2
V gene: TRBV2
J gene: TRBJ2-5
CDR3 DNA: TGTGCCAGCAGTGAACGGGGGGAAGGGACCCAGTACTTC
CDR3 protein: CASSERGEGTQYF

clone size: .
D gene: TRBD2
V gene: TRBV4-2
J gene: TRBJ2-5
CDR3 DNA: TGTGCCAGCAGCCAAGGGGGGTCCGGGACTAGCGGGATGGCCCAGTACTTC
CDR3 protein: CASSQGGSGTSGMAQYF

clone size: few
D gene: TRBD1
V gene: TRBV9
J gene: TRBJ1-4
CDR3 DNA: TGTGCCAGCAGCGCACGGACAGGGGACGAAAAACTGTTTTTT
CDR3 protein: CASSARTGDEKLFF

clone size: .
D gene: .
V gene: TRBV19
J gene: TRBJ1-3
CDR3 DNA: TGTGCCAGTACCCTGATGAGCTCTGGAAACACCATATATTTT
CDR3 protein: CASTLMSSGNTIYF

clone size: .
D gene: TRBD1
V gene: TRBV27
J gene: TRBJ1-2
CDR3 DNA: TGTGCCAGCCGTACAGGGGGATATGGCTACACCTTC
CDR3 protein: CASRTGGYGYTF

clone size: .
D gene: TRBD1
V gene: TRBV10-3
J gene: TRBJ1-5
CDR3 DNA: TGTGCCATCAGTGAATACCAGGGGGCCAATCAGCCCCAGCATTTT
CDR3 protein: CAISEYQGANQPQHF

clone size: .
D gene: TRBD1
V gene: TRBV5-4
J gene: TRBJ2-2
CDR3 DNA: TGTGCCAGCAGCTTGGACGGGACAGGGGGCACCGGGGAGCTGTTTTTT
CDR3 protein: CASSLDGTGGTGELFF

clone size: few
D gene: TRBD2
V gene: TRBV19
J gene: TRBJ2-3
CDR3 DNA: TGTGCCAGTACCTACGGGACTAGCGGGAGCCCAGATACGCAGTATTTT
CDR3 protein: CASTYGTSGSPDTQYF

clone size: .
D gene: .
V gene: TRBV28
J gene: TRBJ1-2
CDR3 DNA: TGTGCCAGCAGGTTGGTGTTAAGGGGTGGCTACACCTTC
CDR3 protein: CASRLVLRGGYTF

clone size: .
D gene: TRBD1
V gene: TRBV28
J gene: TRBJ2-7
CDR3 DNA: TGTGCCAGCAGTGGACAGGGCTACGAGCAGTACTTC
CDR3 protein: CASSGQGYEQYF

clone size: .
D gene: TRBD1
V gene: TRBV30
J gene: TRBJ2-2
CDR3 DNA: TGTGCCTGGAGTGACGGGACAGCGAACACCGGGGAGCTGTTTTTT
CDR3 protein: CAWSDGTANTGELFF

clone size: .
D gene: .
V gene: TRBV30
J gene: TRBJ1-2
CDR3 DNA: TGTGCCTGGAACCTGATAGCTAACTATGGCTACACCTTC
CDR3 protein: CAWNLIANYGYTF

clone size: .
D gene: .
V gene: TRBV19
J gene: TRBJ2-3
CDR3 DNA: TGTGCCAGTAGACCTGGCGGGAAGGGCACAGATACGCAGTATTTT
CDR3 protein: CASRPGGKGTDTQYF

clone size: once
D gene: TRBD1
V gene: TRBV28
J gene: TRBJ1-5
CDR3 DNA: TGTGCCAGCAGTTTATTAGGGGGCGGCAATCAGCCCCAGCATTTT
CDR3 protein: CASSLLGGGNQPQHF

clone size: .
D gene: TRBD2
V gene: TRBV30
J gene: TRBJ2-1
CDR3 DNA: TGTGCCTGGAGTCCCCCGGGACTAGCGTCCCTGCCCGAGCAGTTCTTC
CDR3 protein: CAWSPPGLASLPEQFF

clone size: .
D gene: TRBD1
V gene: TRBV6-5
J gene: TRBJ1-2
CDR3 DNA: TGTGCCAGCAGTAAGCAGGGGGATTATGGCTACACCTTC
CDR3 protein: CASSKQGDYGYTF

clone size: .
D gene: .
V gene: TRBV18
J gene: TRBJ2-5
CDR3 DNA: TGTGCCAGCTCCGAGGGCCTTGGAGAGACCCAGTACTTC
CDR3 protein: CASSEGLGETQYF

clone size: .
D gene: .
V gene: TRBV5-1
J gene: TRBJ2-2
CDR3 DNA: TGCGCCAGCAGCGGGTCGGGAGTAGGTACCGGGGAGCTGTTTTTT
CDR3 protein: CASSGSGVGTGELFF

clone size: .
D gene: .
V gene: TRBV10-1
J gene: TRBJ2-5
CDR3 DNA: TGCGCCAGCAGTGATAGGGGGAAGACCCAGTACTTC
CDR3 protein: CASSDRGKTQYF

clone size: .
D gene: .
V gene: TRBV19
J gene: TRBJ2-5
CDR3 DNA: TGTGCCAGTAGTATCGGACAGATGGGGGAGACCCAGTACTTC
CDR3 protein: CASSIGQMGETQYF

clone size: once
D gene: .
V gene: TRBV29-1
J gene: TRBJ2-7
CDR3 DNA: TGCAGCGTTGAAGATCGGGGGGCCGCGCACGAGCAGTACTTC
CDR3 protein: CSVEDRGAAHEQYF

clone size: .
D gene: .
V gene: TRBV12-3/TRBV12-4
J gene: TRBJ2-7
CDR3 DNA: TGTGCCAGCAGTTTCCTGAGTTCAAAGCAGTACTTC
CDR3 protein: CASSFLSSKQYF

clone size: .
D gene: .
V gene: TRBV27
J gene: TRBJ1-2
CDR3 DNA: TGTGCCAGCAGTCCCAATACGGGGGACTATGGCTACACCTTC
CDR3 protein: CASSPNTGDYGYTF

clone size: .
D gene: .
V gene: TRBV28
J gene: TRBJ2-7
CDR3 DNA: TGTGCCAGCAGTTCCGGGAACAACGTCTACGAGCAGTACTTC
CDR3 protein: CASSSGNNVYEQYF

clone size: .
D gene: .
V gene: TRBV6-5
J gene: TRBJ2-1
CDR3 DNA: TGTGCCAGCAGAATACAGGGCTTTGAGCAGTTCTTC
CDR3 protein: CASRIQGFEQFF

clone size: .
D gene: TRBD1
V gene: TRBV18
J gene: TRBJ2-5
CDR3 DNA: TGTGCCAGCTCGCCGGGACAGGGGGCTGGAGAGACCCAGTACTTC
CDR3 protein: CASSPGQGAGETQYF

clone size: .
D gene: .
V gene: TRBV11-1
J gene: TRBJ2-7
CDR3 DNA: TGTGCCAGCAGTAAACAGGGTTACGAGCAGTACTTC
CDR3 protein: CASSKQGYEQYF

clone size: .
D gene: .
V gene: TRBV4-1
J gene: TRBJ2-5
CDR3 DNA: TGCGCCAGCAGCCTCACTGAGGGTCCTAAGACCCAGTACTTC
CDR3 protein: CASSLTEGPKTQYF

clone size: .
D gene: .
V gene: TRBV29-1
J gene: TRBJ2-1
CDR3 DNA: TGCAGCGCCGAGACTAGCTACAATGAGCAGTTCTTC
CDR3 protein: CSAETSYNEQFF

clone size: .
D gene: .
V gene: TRBV5-4
J gene: TRBJ2-1
CDR3 DNA: TGTGCCAGCAGCTTGACCCCCGAGACCTACAATGAGCAGTTCTTC
CDR3 protein: CASSLTPETYNEQFF

clone size: once
D gene: .
V gene: TRBV5-1
J gene: TRBJ1-2
CDR3 DNA: TGCGCCAGCAGCTTGGGGTCAGGGCAGGCCTATGGCTACACCTTC
CDR3 protein: CASSLGSGQAYGYTF

clone size: .
D gene: .
V gene: TRBV6-5
J gene: TRBJ2-1
CDR3 DNA: TGTGCCAGCAGTTACTCGGGAAGAGGGAATGAGCAGTTCTTC
CDR3 protein: CASSYSGRGNEQFF

clone size: .
D gene: TRBD2
V gene: TRBV7-6
J gene: TRBJ2-5
CDR3 DNA: TGTGCCAGCGTTCCAGCGGGAGGGCCGGGGGAGACCCAGTACTTC
CDR3 protein: CASVPAGGPGETQYF

clone size: .
D gene: .
V gene: TRBV7-6
J gene: TRBJ2-1
CDR3 DNA: TGTGCCAGCAGCTTACGTAGACTAAGCTCCTACAATGAGCAGTTCTTC
CDR3 protein: CASSLRRLSSYNEQFF

clone size: .
D gene: .
V gene: TRBV14
J gene: TRBJ2-7
CDR3 DNA: TGTGCCAGCAGTCGTACGGTCGGGTACGAGCAGTACTTC
CDR3 protein: CASSRTVGYEQYF

clone size: .
D gene: TRBD2
V gene: TRBV7-9
J gene: TRBJ2-5
CDR3 DNA: TGTGCCAGCAGCGGGCGGTCCGGGACTACTCTCGGAAAGACCCAGTACTTC
CDR3 protein: CASSGRSGTTLGKTQYF

clone size: once
D gene: .
V gene: TRBV25-1
J gene: TRBJ1-4
CDR3 DNA: TGTGCCAGCAGTGAATTGGGGCAGGGCCATAATGAAAAACTGTTTTTT
CDR3 protein: CASSELGQGHNEKLFF

clone size: .
D gene: .
V gene: TRBV18
J gene: TRBJ1-1
CDR3 DNA: TGTGCCAGCTCACCACTGCGGTGGGACACTGAAGCTTTCTTT
CDR3 protein: CASSPLRWDTEAFF

clone size: .
D gene: .
V gene: TRBV5-4
J gene: TRBJ1-1
CDR3 DNA: TGTGCCAGCAGTTTCCCGGGGGGTACTGAAGCTTTCTTT
CDR3 protein: CASSFPGGTEAFF

clone size: once
D gene: TRBD1
V gene: TRBV6-5
J gene: TRBJ2-5
CDR3 DNA: TGTGCCAGCAGCGTGAGGGACAGGACCCTCGGGACCCAGTACTTC
CDR3 protein: CASSVRDRTLGTQYF

clone size: .
D gene: TRBD2
V gene: TRBV11-2
J gene: TRBJ2-5
CDR3 DNA: TGTGCCAGCAGCTTAGAGGGACTAGCGGGTCCCAAGCAAGAGACCCAGTACTTC
CDR3 protein: CASSLEGLAGPKQETQYF